This entry features one T cell receptor beta chain sequence. The antigen remains unidentified. The PCR ran on 60 Vbeta and 13 Jbeta primers. TCRdb's table, derived via immunoSEQ multiplex PCR, lists solely in-frame clones and lacks some. The sample lists roughly 140,000 clones, approximately 80% occurring once. This sample was taken from a study of cytomegalovirus exposure and HLA in healthy donors. Study-wide results and limits: Association with HLA alleles at 0.05 false discovery rate was found for around 15,000 TCR beta sequences in a later analysis. Certain sequence variants were highly shared and formed a cluster, and this cluster was likely a sequencing artifact. Confirmation in vitro established that a few CMV-associated chains were specific for CMV antigens.

From germline, CDR1 is MNHNS and CDR2 SASEGT. There are 15 residues in the CDR3. The sample taken for sequencing was PBMCs. The rearrangement joins TRBV6-1 to TRBJ2-5, with 7 nucleotides matching TRBD2. With the DNA end fitting TRBJ2-7 better, the J assignment may be wrong. The sequence came from a male donor in good health and CMV-seronegative. The CDR3 spells CASSEAGWEGYEQYF. The CDR3 coding sequence is TGTGCCAGCAGTGAAGCGGGATGGGAGGGGTACGAGCAGTACTTC.